The source of this T cell receptor beta chain is a study of blood T cell repertoires in COVID-19. Original analysis: How many nucleated cells were present was estimated from reference gene primer amplification. The data were produced by immunoSEQ multiplex PCR, yet TCRdb's version contains in-frame clones alone and is incomplete. V, J and clone size were drawn from that table, and D and trimming were deduced from the DNA. The sample lists more than 100,000 clones, roughly 84% occurring once. With V trimmed by 4 bases and J by 4 bases, 10 bases remained unmatched. Germline V lookup: CDR1 SGHRS, CDR2 YFSETQ. The CDR3 contains 17 residues.

Sequenced sample: peripheral blood. The receptor was derived from a woman aged 25 to 39 who had recovered from COVID-19. This chain joins TRBV5-1 and TRBJ2-1, with 11 bases that match TRBD2. CDR3 sequence reads: CASSPGTSGDPYNEQFF. The DNA for the CDR3 is TGCGCCAGCAGCCCGGGGACTAGCGGTGATCCTTACAATGAGCAGTTCTTC.